The sequence of this T cell receptor (beta chain) was determined in a study of tumor-infiltrating lymphocytes in oesophageal squamous cell carcinoma. The CDR3 runs to 16 residues. Germline V gene lookup returns CDR1 SNHLY and CDR2 FYNNEI. J gave up 8 bases and V 6 bases, and 15 bases lay outside the gene matches. MiXCR, run by TCRdb on the PCR reads, gives a single entry per CDR3 protein. The table includes about 25,000 distinct CDR3 sequences, roughly 35% detected once. This clonotype was detected a few times. The sample was esophageal tumor tissue. This TCR came from a male donor with esophageal squamous cell carcinoma. The gene calls are TRBV2 and TRBJ2-1; 8 bases fit TRBD2. The CDR3 sequence: CASRPPVGLDYHEQFF. The CDR3, as DNA: TGTGCCAGCAGGCCCCCCGTGGGACTAGATTACCATGAGCAGTTCTTC.